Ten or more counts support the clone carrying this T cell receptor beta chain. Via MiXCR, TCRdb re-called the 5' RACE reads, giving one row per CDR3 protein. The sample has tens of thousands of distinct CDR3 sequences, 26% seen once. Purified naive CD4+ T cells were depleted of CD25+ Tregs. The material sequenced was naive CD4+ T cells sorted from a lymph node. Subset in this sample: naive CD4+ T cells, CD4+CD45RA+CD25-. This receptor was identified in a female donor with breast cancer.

CDR3 sequence (DNA): TGTGCCAGCAGACCAGAACAGGGACGGAATGAGCAGTTCTTC. Protein sequence: CASRPEQGRNEQFF. This chain uses TRBV6-6 with TRBJ2-1; a possible D gene is TRBD1 (6 bases). CDR3 length: 14 amino acids. Germline V gene data show CDR1 as MNHNY and CDR2 as SVGAGI (reference sequence). V was shortened by 6 bases and J by 7 bases, with 16 bases between the two germline ends.